One T cell receptor beta chain is described in this entry. TCRdb's table, derived via immunoSEQ multiplex PCR, lists solely in-frame clones and lacks some. Among approximately 150,000 clones, around 92% were seen once, and the ten largest hold about 3.2%. In germline, CDR1 is SGHTA, CDR2 FQGNSA. The CDR3 runs to 14 residues. Trimming took 5 bases from V and 3 from J, leaving 10 bases between them. These data are taken from a study of control samples from healthy donors and cancer patients. V usage is TRBV7-2 and J usage is TRBJ2-2; D possibly corresponds to TRBD2 (5 bases). The sequencing sample was made of blood. The clonotype originates from a man aged 25 to 40 in good health. Here the CDR3 reads CASSGSGYTGELFF. Written as DNA, the CDR3 is TGTGCCAGCAGCGGGAGCGGATACACCGGGGAGCTGTTTTTT.